Sequencing of this T cell receptor beta chain was carried out in a study of shared clonotypes between healthy human individuals. Concerning this clone: The antigen is unknown.

Sequencing was performed with immunoSEQ multiplex PCR; in TCRdb, only in-frame clones are kept and a portion is missing. Altogether about a million clones are present, around four fifths being singletons, with the ten largest covering approximately 1.3%. Notes on the study in general: Generation probabilities of non-shared clonotypes were lower (relative to those shared by all four donors).

The CDR3 totals 14 residues. Trimming shortened V by 6 bases and J by 10 bases, and 18 bases separated the two germline ends. CDR1 KGHSH and CDR2 LQKENI come from the germline V gene. V usage is TRBV18 and J usage is TRBJ1-4, with D possibly being TRBD1 (5 bases). The sequence derives from a man aged 18-30 years in good health. Sequencing was carried out using memory CD4+ T cells sorted from blood. The subset: CD45RA-negative fraction. In nucleotides, the CDR3 is TGTGCCAGCTCTCGGGGCCAAGAGGAAGGAAAACTGTTTTTT. It codes for CASSRGQEEGKLFF.